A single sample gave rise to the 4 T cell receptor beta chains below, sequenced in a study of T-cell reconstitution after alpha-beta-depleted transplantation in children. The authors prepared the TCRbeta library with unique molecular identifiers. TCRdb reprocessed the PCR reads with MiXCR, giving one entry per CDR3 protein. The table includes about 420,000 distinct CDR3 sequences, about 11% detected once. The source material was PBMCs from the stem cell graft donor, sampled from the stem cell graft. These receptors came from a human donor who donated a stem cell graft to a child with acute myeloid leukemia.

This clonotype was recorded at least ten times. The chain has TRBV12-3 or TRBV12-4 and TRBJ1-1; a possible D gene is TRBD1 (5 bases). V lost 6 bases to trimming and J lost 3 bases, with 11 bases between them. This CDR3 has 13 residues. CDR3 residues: CASSPGDYTEAFF. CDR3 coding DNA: TGTGCCAGCAGCCCGGGGGATTACACTGAAGCTTTCTTT.

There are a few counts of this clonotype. The CDR3 DNA sequence: TGTGCCAGCAGTTTACAGCCGCGGAGCAATCAGCCCCAGCATTTT. Its protein product is CASSLQPRSNQPQHF. V gene TRBV27 combines with J gene TRBJ1-5; D call uncertain. The V end was cut by 2 bases, the J end by 1 base, with 9 bases between. Germline CDR1 is MNHEY and CDR2 is SMNVEV (reference sequence). The CDR3 totals 15 residues.

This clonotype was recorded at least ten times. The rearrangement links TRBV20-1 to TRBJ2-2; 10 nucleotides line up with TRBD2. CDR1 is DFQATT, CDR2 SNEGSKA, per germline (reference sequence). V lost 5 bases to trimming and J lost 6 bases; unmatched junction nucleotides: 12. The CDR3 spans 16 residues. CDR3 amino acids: CSALAGDTQKAGELFF. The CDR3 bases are TGCAGTGCTCTAGCGGGGGATACCCAGAAGGCCGGGGAGCTGTTTTTT.

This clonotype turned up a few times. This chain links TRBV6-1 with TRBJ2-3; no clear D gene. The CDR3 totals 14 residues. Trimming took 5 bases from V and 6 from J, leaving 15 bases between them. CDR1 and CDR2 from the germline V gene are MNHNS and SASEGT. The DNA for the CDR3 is TGTGCCAGCAGTCCCTCCCTTTCTATGGATACGCAGTATTTT. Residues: CASSPSLSMDTQYF.